The clone carrying this T cell receptor beta chain was seen repeatedly, ten times or more. The unsorted libraries originated from 2 million PBMCs that had been stored at -80 C. The cDNA came from 5'RACE, which used 10-nucleotide random UMIs. In TCRdb, the 5' RACE reads were re-called with MiXCR into one record per CDR3 protein. The sample lists 57,000 or so distinct CDR3 sequences, approximately 10% occurring once. The data were obtained in a study of neurological immune-mediated disorders. This CDR3 comprises 14 residues. Trimming cost V 2 bases and J 6 bases, with 14 bases left between them. Germline V gene lookup returns CDR1 SGHRS and CDR2 YFSETQ.

The receptor's source is a man in his sixties in good health. The material sequenced was PBMCs. The chain joins TRBV5-1 to TRBJ2-5; D is possibly TRBD1 or TRBD2 (5 bases each). The DNA of the CDR3 is TGCGCCAGCAGCTTTGGGGCGGAGGAGAAGACCCAGTACTTC. Protein: CASSFGAEEKTQYF.